This T cell receptor beta chain was obtained from a study of T cell responses to AZD1222 COVID-19 vaccine. Study-wide points: Repertoires were obtained only post-peak T cell response. The donors showed a predominance of white British ancestry and of females, with possible underestimation of clonal diversity. Reports say nearly half of spike-specific TCRs go after unmutated variant regions. Spike was spanned by vaccine-associated CD4 TCRs, which were dominant at 160-218 and 743-854.

TCRdb keeps only in-frame clones here, not all; method: immunoSEQ multiplex PCR. This table has some 150,000 clones, roughly 87% appearing once. To note about this clone: Its antigen is unknown.

The V end was cut by 5 bases, the J end by 3 bases, with 8 bases between. The CDR3 is 13 amino acids. Germline V gene lookup returns CDR1 MGHDK and CDR2 SYGVNS. The sequenced sample was peripheral blood, obtained 28 days after the second dose of the MenACWY control vaccine. The clonotype was recovered from an adult who received the MenACWY meningococcal vaccine as a control. The chain is built from TRBV25-1 and TRBJ1-5; TRBD1 is a possible D gene (6 bases). CDR3 region: CASSPGHNQPQHF. The CDR3 DNA is TGTGCCAGCAGTCCGGGACACAATCAGCCCCAGCATTTT. The full variable domain, with the rest looked up from reference TRBV25-1 and TRBJ1-5, is EADIYQTPRYLVIGTGKKITLECSQTMGHDKMYWYQQDPGMELHLIHYSYGVNSTEKGDLSSESTVSRIRTEHFPLTLESARPSHTSQYLCASSPGHNQPQHFGDGTRLSIL.